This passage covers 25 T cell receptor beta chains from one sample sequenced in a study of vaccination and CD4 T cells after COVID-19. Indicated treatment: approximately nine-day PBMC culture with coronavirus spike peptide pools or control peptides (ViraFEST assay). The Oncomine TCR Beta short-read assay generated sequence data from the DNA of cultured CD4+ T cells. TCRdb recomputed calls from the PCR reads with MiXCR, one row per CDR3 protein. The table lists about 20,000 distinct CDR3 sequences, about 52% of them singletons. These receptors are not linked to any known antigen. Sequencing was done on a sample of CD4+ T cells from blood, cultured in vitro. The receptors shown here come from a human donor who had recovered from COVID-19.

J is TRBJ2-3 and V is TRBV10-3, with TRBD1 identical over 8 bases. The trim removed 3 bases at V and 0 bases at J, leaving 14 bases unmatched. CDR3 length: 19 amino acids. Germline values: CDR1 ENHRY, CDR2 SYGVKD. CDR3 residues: CAISDRGLKKQSSTDTQYF. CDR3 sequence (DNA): TGTGCCATCAGTGACAGGGGGCTTAAAAAACAATCTAGCACAGATACGCAGTATTTT.

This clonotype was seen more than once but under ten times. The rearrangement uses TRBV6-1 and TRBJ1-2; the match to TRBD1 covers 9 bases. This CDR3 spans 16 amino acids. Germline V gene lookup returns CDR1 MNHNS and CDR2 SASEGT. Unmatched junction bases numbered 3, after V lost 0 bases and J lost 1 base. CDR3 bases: TGTGCCAGCAGTGAAGCGCTGGACAGGGGTAACTATGGCTACACCTTC. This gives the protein CASSEALDRGNYGYTF.

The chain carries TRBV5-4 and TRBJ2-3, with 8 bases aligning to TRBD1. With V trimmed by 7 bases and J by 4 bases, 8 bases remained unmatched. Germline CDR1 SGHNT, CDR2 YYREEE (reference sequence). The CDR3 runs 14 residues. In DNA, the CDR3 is TGTGCCAGCTCTGCCAGGGGGCGCCCAGATACGCAGTATTTT. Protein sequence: CASSARGRPDTQYF.

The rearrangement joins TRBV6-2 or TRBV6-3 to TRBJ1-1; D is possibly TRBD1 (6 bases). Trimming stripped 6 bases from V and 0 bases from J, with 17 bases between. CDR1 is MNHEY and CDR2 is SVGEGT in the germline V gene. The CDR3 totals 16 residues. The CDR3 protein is CASSSMGAGMNTEAFF. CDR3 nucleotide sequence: TGTGCCAGCAGCTCCATGGGGGCAGGGATGAACACTGAAGCTTTCTTT.

The CDR3 region has the DNA TGTGCCAGCAGCTTAGCGGGGACAGGACCGAACACTGAAGCTTTCTTT. Protein product: CASSLAGTGPNTEAFF. The chain couples TRBV7-2 to TRBJ1-1; TRBD1 agrees at 8 bases. Looked up from germline, CDR1 is SGHTA and CDR2 is FQGNSA. J lost 1 base, V lost 0 bases, and 4 bases had no gene match. The length of the CDR3 is 16 residues.

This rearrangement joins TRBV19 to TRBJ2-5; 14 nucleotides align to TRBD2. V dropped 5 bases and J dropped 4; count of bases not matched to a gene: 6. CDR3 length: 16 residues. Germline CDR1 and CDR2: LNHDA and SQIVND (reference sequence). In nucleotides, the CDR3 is TGTGCCAGTAGTTCGGGACTAGCGGGAGTAGGAGAGACCCAGTACTTC. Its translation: CASSSGLAGVGETQYF.

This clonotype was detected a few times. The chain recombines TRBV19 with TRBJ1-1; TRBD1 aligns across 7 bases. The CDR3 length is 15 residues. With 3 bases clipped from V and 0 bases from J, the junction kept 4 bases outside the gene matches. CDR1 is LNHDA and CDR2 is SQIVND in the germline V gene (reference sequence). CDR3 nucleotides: TGTGCCAGTAGTATCTTGGACAGGATGAACACTGAAGCTTTCTTT. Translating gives CASSILDRMNTEAFF.

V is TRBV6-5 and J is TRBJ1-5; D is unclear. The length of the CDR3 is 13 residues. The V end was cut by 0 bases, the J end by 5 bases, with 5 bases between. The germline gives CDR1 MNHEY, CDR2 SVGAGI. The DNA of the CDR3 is TGTGCCAGCAGTTACTCGCCAGATCAGCCCCAGCATTTT. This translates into CASSYSPDQPQHF.

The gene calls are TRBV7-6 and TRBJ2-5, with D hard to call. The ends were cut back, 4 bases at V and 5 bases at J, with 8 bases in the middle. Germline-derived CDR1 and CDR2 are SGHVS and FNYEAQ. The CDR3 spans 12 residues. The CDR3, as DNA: TGTGCCAGCAGCTACAACGGGGAGACCCAGTACTTC. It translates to CASSYNGETQYF. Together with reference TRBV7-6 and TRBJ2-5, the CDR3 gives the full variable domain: GAGVSQSPRYKVTKRGQDVALRCDPISGHVSLYWYRQALGQGPEFLTYFNYEAQQDKSGLPNDRFSAERPEGSISTLTIQRTEQRDSAMYRCASSYNGETQYFGPGTRLLVL.

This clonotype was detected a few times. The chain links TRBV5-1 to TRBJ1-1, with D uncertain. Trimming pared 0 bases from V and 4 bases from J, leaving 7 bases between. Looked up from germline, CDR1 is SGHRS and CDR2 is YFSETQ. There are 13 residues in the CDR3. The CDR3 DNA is TGCGCCAGCAGCTTGGACAGACTCACTGAAGCTTTCTTT. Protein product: CASSLDRLTEAFF.

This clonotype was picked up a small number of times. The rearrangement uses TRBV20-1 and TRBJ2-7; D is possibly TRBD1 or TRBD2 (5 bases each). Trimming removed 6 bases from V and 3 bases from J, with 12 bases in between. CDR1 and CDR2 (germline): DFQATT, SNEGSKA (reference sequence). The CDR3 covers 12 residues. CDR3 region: CSASGPLYEQYF. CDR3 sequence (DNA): TGCAGTGCCTCGGGACCCCTCTACGAGCAGTACTTC.

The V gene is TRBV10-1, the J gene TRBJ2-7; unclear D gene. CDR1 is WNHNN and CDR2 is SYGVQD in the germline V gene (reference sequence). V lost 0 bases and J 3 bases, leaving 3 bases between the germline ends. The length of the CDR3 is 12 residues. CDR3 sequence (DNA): TGCGCCAGCAGTGAGTCGTACTACGAGCAGTACTTC. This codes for CASSESYYEQYF.

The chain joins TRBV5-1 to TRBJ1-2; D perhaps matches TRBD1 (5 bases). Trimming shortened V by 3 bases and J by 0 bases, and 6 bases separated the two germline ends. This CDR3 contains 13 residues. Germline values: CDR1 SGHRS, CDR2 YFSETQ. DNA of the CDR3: TGCGCCAGCAGCTGGACACCTAACTATGGCTACACCTTC. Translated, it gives CASSWTPNYGYTF.

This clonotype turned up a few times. CDR3 DNA sequence: TGCAGTGCTAGAGTAGCCGTGGGACAGGGGGTTTACCGCTATGGCTACACCTTC. Translation: CSARVAVGQGVYRYGYTF. The chain employs TRBV20-1 and TRBJ1-2, with 11 bases that match TRBD1. The germline gives CDR1 DFQATT, CDR2 SNEGSKA (reference sequence). V shed 1 base, J shed 4 bases, and the junction held 14 bases outside the gene matches. This CDR3 spans 18 amino acids.

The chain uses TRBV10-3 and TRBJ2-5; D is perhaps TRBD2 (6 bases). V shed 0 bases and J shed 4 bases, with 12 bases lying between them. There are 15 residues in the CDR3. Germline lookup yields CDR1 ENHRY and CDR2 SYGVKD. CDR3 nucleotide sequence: TGTGCCATCAGTGAGTCGAGGAACGGGGGAGAGACCCAGTACTTC. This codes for CAISESRNGGETQYF.

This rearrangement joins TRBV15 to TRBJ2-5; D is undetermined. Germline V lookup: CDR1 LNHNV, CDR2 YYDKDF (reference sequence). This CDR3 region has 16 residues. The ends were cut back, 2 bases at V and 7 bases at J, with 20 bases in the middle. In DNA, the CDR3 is TGTGCCACCAGCAGACCCCGTTATGACTCGCGAGGGACCCAGTACTTC. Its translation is CATSRPRYDSRGTQYF.

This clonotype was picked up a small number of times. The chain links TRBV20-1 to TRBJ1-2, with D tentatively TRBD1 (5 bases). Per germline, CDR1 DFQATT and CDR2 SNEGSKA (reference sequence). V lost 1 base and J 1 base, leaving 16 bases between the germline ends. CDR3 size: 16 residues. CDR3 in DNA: TGCAGTGCTAGAGGGGCCTCGACAGACCGTAACTATGGCTACACCTTC. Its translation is CSARGASTDRNYGYTF.

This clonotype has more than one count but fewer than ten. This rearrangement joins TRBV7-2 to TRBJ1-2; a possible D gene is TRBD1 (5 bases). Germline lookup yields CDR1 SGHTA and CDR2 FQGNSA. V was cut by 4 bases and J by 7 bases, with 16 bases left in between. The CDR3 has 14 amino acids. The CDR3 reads CASSSSGGFAGYTF. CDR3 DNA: TGTGCCAGCAGCTCCTCCGGGGGGTTCGCTGGCTACACCTTC.

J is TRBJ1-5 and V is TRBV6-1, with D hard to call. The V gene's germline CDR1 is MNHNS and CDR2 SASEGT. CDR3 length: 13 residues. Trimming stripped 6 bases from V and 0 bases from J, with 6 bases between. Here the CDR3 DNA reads TGTGCCAGCAGAACAACTAGCAATCAGCCCCAGCATTTT. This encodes CASRTTSNQPQHF.

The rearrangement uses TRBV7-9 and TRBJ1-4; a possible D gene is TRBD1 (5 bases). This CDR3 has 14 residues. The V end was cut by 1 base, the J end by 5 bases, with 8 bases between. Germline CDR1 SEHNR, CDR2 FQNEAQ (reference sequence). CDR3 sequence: CASSLGQGNEKLFF. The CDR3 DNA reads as TGTGCCAGCAGCTTAGGGCAGGGAAATGAAAAACTGTTTTTT.

The chain's CDR3 is CASSEDRRDQPQHF. The CDR3 DNA follows: TGTGCCAGCAGTGAAGACAGGCGGGACCAGCCCCAGCATTTT. V gene TRBV2 combines with J gene TRBJ1-5; maybe TRBD1 (5 bases). This CDR3 is 14 amino acids long. In germline, CDR1 is SNHLY, CDR2 FYNNEI. Trimming took 1 base from V and 7 from J, leaving 11 bases between them.

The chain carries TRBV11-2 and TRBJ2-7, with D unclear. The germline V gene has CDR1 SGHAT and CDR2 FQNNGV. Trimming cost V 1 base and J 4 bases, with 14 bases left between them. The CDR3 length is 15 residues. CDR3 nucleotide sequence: TGTGCCAGCAGCTTAGGTCGCAGATCGGAATACGAGCAGTACTTC. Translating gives CASSLGRRSEYEQYF.

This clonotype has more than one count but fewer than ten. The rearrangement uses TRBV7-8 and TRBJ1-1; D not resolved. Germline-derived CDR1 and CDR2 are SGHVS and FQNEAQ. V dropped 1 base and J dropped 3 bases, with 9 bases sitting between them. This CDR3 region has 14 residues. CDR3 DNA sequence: TGTGCCAGCAGCTTAGTTTTCGGGGACACTGAAGCTTTCTTT. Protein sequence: CASSLVFGDTEAFF.

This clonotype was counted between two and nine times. The CDR3 loop reads CAWSVGQGAEKLFF. The DNA for the CDR3 is TGTGCCTGGAGTGTAGGACAGGGCGCCGAAAAACTGTTTTTT. This chain joins TRBV30 and TRBJ1-4, with 8 bases fitting TRBD1. The CDR3 sequence is 14 residues long. V trimming: 0 bases; J trimming: 8 bases; junction bases outside the gene matches: 5. Germline lookup yields CDR1 GTSNPN and CDR2 SVGIG (reference sequence).

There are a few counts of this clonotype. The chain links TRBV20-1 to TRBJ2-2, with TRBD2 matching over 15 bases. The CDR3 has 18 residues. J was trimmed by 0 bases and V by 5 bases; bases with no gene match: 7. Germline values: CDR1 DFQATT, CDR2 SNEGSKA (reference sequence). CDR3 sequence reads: CSAEPGLAGGSNTGELFF. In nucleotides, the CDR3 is TGCAGTGCTGAACCGGGACTAGCGGGAGGTTCGAACACCGGGGAGCTGTTTTTT.